Below, 2 T cell receptor beta chains from the same sample are listed, as sequenced in a study of cytomegalovirus exposure and HLA in healthy donors. PCR involved 60 Vbeta and 13 Jbeta primers. Assay used: immunoSEQ multiplex PCR; TCRdb lists only in-frame clones, some missing. The sample contains some 190,000 clones, about 83% of which appear only once. The specimen sequenced was PBMCs. Receptor source: a man between 40 and 49 years old in good health and CMV-seropositive.

The V and J genes are TRBV10-3 and TRBJ1-5, with D possibly matching TRBD1 (6 bases). Germline V gives CDR1 ENHRY, CDR2 SYGVKD. The CDR3 is made up of 16 amino acids. V lost 0 bases, J lost 6 bases, and 15 bases lay in between. CDR3 loop: CAISESSTGSSQPQHF. The CDR3 DNA is TGTGCCATCAGTGAGTCGTCAACAGGGTCTAGTCAGCCCCAGCATTTT.

The V and J genes are TRBV6-1 and TRBJ2-7, with TRBD1 matching over 7 bases. The CDR3 runs 13 residues. Germline CDR1 reads MNHNS; CDR2 reads SASEGT. The V segment lost 6 bases and the J segment 5 bases; nucleotides outside the gene matches: 7. CDR3 sequence (DNA): TGTGCCAGCAGGCCCGACAGGGACAACGAGCAGTACTTC. Translating it yields CASRPDRDNEQYF.